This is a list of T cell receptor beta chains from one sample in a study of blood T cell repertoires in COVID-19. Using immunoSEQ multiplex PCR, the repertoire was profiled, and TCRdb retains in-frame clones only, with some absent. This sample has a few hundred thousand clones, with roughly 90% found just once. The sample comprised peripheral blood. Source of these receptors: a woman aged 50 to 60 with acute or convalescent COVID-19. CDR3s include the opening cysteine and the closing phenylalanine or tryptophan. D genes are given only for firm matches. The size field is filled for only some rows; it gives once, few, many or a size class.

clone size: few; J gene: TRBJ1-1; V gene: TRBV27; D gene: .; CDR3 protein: CASSSKQGRAYEAFF; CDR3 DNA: TGTGCCAGCAGTTCAAAACAGGGTAGGGCTTATGAAGCTTTCTTT
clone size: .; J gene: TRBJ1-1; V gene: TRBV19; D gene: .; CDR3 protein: CASSIEDSANTEAFF; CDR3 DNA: TGTGCCAGTAGTATAGAAGACAGCGCGAACACTGAAGCTTTCTTT
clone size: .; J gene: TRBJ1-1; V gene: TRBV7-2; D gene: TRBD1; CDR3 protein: CASSLESGGGTEAFF; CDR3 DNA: TGTGCCAGCAGCTTAGAATCAGGGGGCGGGACTGAAGCTTTCTTT
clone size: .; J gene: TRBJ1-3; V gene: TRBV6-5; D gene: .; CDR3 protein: CASSYSHRVSGNTIYF; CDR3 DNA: TGTGCCAGCAGTTACTCCCACAGAGTCTCTGGAAACACCATATATTTT
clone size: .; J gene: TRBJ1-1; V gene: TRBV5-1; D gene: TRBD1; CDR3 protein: CASTRGQPFTEAFF; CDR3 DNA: TGCGCCAGCACGAGGGGGCAGCCTTTCACTGAAGCTTTCTTT
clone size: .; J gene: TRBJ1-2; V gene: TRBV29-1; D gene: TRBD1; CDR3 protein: CSGRTGYGYTF; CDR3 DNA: TGCAGCGGTCGGACAGGCTATGGCTACACCTTC
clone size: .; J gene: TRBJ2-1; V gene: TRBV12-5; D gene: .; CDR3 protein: CASGLEQGIGNEQFF; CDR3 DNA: TGTGCTAGTGGTTTGGAACAGGGTATTGGCAATGAGCAGTTCTTC
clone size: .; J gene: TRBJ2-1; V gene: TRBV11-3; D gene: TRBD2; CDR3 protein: CASSLTSGRFDEQFF; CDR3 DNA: TGTGCCAGCAGCCTTACTAGCGGGAGATTTGATGAGCAGTTCTTC
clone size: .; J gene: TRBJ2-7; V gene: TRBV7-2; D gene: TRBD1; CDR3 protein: CASRPGGYNEQYF; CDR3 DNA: TGTGCCAGCAGGCCAGGGGGCTACAACGAGCAGTACTTC
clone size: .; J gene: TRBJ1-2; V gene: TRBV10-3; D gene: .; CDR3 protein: CAISESPQSEVGGYTF; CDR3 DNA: TGTGCCATCAGTGAATCCCCCCAATCGGAAGTGGGCGGCTACACCTTC
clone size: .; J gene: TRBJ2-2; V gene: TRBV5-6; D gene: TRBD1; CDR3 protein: CASNLRTGTNTGELFF; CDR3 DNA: TGTGCCAGCAACTTGCGGACAGGGACGAACACCGGGGAGCTGTTTTTT
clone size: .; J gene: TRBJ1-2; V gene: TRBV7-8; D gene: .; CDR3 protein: CASSLGSRYGYTF; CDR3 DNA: TGTGCCAGCAGCTTAGGGTCGCGTTATGGCTACACCTTC
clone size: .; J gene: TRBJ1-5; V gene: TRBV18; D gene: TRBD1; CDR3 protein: CASSLGQGNQPQHF; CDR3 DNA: TGTGCCAGCTCACTAGGACAGGGCAATCAGCCCCAGCATTTT
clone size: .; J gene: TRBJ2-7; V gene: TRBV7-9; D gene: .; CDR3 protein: CASSLVAGHEQYF; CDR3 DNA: TGTGCCAGCAGCTTAGTCGCGGGTCACGAGCAGTACTTC
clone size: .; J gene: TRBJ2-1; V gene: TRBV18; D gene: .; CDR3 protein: CASSPSLSYNEQFF; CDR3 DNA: TGTGCCAGCTCACCTAGTTTATCCTACAATGAGCAGTTCTTC
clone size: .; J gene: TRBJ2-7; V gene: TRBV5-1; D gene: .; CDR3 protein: CASSSWRGAYEQYF; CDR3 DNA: TGCGCCAGCAGCTCATGGCGGGGCGCCTACGAGCAGTACTTC
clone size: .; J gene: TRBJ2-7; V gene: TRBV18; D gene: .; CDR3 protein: CASSPGTPYEQYF; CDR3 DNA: TGTGCCAGCTCCCCCGGGACTCCGTACGAGCAGTACTTC
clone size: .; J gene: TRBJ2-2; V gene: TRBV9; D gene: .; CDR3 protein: CASSVGRAGELFF; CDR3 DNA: TGTGCCAGCAGCGTAGGCAGGGCGGGGGAGCTGTTTTTT
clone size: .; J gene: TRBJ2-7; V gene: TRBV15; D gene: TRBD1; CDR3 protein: CATSRDLTGAYEQYF; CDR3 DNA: TGTGCCACCAGCAGAGACTTGACAGGGGCCTACGAGCAGTACTTC
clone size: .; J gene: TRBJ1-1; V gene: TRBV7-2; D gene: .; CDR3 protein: CASSQDSWNTEAFF; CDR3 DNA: TGTGCCAGCAGCCAGGACAGCTGGAACACTGAAGCTTTCTTT
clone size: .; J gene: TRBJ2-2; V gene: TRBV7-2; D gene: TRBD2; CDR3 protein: CASSSSGDTGELFF; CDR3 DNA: TGTGCCAGCAGCTCTAGCGGGGACACCGGGGAGCTGTTTTTT
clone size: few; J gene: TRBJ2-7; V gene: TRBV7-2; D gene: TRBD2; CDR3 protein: CASSKGTSASYEQYF; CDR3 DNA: TGTGCCAGCAGCAAGGGGACTAGCGCCTCCTACGAGCAGTACTTC
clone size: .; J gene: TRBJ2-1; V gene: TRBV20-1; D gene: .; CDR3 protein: CSAPLWNEQFF; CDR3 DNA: TGCAGTGCCCCCCTATGGAATGAGCAGTTCTTC
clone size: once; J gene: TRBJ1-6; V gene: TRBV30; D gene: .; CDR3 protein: CAWQQGESPLHF; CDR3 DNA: TGTGCCTGGCAACAGGGAGAATCACCCCTCCACTTT
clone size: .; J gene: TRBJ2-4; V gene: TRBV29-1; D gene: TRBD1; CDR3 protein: CSAVGQVKNIQYF; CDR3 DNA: TGCAGCGCCGTCGGACAGGTCAAAAACATTCAGTACTTC
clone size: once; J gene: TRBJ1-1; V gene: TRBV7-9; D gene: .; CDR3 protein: CASSRAGTTEAFF; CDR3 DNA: TGTGCCAGCAGTCGAGCCGGGACAACGGAAGCTTTCTTT
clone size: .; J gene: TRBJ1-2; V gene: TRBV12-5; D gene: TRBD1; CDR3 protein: CASGLEPGQGNYGYTF; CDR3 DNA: TGTGCTAGTGGTTTGGAGCCGGGACAGGGGAACTATGGCTACACCTTC
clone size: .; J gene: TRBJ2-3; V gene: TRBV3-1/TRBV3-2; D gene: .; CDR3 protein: CASSPMWPDTQYF; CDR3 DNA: TGTGCCAGCAGCCCGATGTGGCCGGATACGCAGTATTTT
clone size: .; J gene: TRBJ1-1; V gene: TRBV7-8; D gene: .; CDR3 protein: CASRYSASGGAFF; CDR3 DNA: TGTGCCAGCAGGTACAGTGCCTCCGGCGGGGCTTTCTTT
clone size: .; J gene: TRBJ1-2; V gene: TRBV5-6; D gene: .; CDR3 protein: CASSLTRGGRANYGYTF; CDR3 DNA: TGTGCCAGCAGCTTGACCCGAGGAGGGAGGGCTAACTATGGCTACACCTTC
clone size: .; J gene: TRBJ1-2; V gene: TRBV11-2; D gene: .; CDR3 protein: CASSLGRGAGYTF; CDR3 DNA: TGTGCCAGCAGCTTGGGGAGGGGGGCCGGCTACACCTTC
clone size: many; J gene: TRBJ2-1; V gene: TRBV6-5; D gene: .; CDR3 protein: CASSYARLAKQFF; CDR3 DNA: TGTGCCAGCAGTTACGCCCGTCTAGCGAAGCAGTTCTTC
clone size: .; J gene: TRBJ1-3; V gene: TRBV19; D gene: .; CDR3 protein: CASRADSSGNTIYF; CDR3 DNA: TGTGCCAGTAGGGCGGACAGCTCTGGAAACACCATATATTTT
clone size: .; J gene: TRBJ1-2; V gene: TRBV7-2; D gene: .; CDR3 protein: CASSPFGGDDYGYTF; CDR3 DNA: TGTGCCAGCAGCCCCTTCGGGGGGGACGACTATGGCTACACCTTC
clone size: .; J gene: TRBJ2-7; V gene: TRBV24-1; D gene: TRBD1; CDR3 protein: CATSERHRGHEQYF; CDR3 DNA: TGTGCCACCAGTGAGAGACACAGGGGTCACGAGCAGTACTTC
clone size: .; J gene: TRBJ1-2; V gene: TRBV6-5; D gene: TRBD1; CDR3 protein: CASRDREDYGYTF; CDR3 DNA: TGTGCCAGCAGGGACAGGGAAGACTATGGCTACACCTTC
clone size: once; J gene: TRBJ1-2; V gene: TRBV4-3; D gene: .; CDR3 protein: CASSQDRNYGYTF; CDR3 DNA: TGCGCCAGCAGCCAAGACAGGAACTATGGCTACACCTTC
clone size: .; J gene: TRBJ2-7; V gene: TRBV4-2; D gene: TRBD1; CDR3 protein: CASSQDQGTGISYEQYF; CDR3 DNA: TGTGCCAGCAGCCAAGATCAGGGGACAGGCATCTCCTACGAGCAGTACTTC
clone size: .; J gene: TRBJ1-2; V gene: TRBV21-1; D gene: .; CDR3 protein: CASTPEQGMIGYTF; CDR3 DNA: TGTGCCAGCACCCCGGAGCAGGGGATGATCGGCTACACCTTC
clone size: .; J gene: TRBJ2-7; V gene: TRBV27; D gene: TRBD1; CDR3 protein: CASSLQGAKAYEQYF; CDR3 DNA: TGTGCCAGCAGTCTACAGGGGGCGAAAGCCTACGAGCAGTACTTC
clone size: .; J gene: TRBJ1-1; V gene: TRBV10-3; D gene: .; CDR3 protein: CAISTGKDTEAFF; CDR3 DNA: TGTGCCATTTCTACAGGGAAGGACACTGAAGCTTTCTTT
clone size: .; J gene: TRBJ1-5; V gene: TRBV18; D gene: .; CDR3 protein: CASSPQPGFNQPQHF; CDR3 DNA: TGTGCCAGCTCACCACAGCCGGGTTTCAATCAGCCCCAGCATTTT
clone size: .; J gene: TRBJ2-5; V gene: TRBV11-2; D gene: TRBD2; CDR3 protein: CASSSGLAGRQETQYF; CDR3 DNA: TGTGCCAGCAGCTCGGGACTAGCGGGGCGACAAGAGACCCAGTACTTC
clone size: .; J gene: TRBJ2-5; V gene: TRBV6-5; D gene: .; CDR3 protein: CASSYSRRVGTQYF; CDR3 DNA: TGTGCCAGCAGTTACTCGAGGAGAGTAGGGACCCAGTACTTC
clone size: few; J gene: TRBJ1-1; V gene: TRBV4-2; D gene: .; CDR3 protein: CASSQRQTEAFF; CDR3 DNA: TGTGCCAGCAGCCAGAGACAGACTGAAGCTTTCTTT